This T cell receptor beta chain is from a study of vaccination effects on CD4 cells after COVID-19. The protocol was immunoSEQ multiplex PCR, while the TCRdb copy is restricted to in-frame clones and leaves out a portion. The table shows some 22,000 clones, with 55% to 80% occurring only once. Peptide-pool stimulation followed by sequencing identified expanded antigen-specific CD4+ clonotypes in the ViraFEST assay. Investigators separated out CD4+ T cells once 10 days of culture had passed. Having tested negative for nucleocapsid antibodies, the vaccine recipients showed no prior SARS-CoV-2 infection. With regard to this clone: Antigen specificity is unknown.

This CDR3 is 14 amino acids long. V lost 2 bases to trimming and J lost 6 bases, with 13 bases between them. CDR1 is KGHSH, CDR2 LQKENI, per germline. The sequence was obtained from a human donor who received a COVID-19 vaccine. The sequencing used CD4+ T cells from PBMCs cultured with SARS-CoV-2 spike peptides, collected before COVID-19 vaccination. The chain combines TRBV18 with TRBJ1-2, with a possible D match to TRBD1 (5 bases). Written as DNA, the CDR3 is TGTGCCAGCTCACCAAGGGTCAGGGATGATGGCTACACCTTC. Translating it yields CASSPRVRDDGYTF.